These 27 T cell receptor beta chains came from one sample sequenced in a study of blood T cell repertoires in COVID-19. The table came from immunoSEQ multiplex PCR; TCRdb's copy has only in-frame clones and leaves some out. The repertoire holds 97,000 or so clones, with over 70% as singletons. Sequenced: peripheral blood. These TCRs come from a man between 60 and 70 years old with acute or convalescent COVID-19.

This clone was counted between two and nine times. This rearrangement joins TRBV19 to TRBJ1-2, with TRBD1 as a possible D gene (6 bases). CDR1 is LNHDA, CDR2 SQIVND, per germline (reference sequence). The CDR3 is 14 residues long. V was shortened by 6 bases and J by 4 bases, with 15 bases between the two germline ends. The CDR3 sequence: CASSQADRVYGYTF. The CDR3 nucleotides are TGTGCCAGTAGCCAAGCGGACAGAGTCTATGGCTACACCTTC.

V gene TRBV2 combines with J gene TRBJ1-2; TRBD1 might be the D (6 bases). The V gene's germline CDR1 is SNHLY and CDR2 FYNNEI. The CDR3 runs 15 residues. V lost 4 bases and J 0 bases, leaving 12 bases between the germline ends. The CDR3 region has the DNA TGTGCCAGCAGTGGCTACAGGGTAGCTAACTATGGCTACACCTTC. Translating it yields CASSGYRVANYGYTF.

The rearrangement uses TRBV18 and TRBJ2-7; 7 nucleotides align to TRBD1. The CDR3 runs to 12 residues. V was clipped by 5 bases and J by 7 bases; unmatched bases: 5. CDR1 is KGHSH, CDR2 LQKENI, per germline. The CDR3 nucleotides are TGTGCCAGCTCAACTACAGGGGTTGAGCAGTACGTC. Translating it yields CASSTTGVEQYV.

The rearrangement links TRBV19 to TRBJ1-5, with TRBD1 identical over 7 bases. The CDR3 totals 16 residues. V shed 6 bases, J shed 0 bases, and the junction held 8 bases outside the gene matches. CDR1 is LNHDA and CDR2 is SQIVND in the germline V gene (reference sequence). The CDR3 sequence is CASRTGQANSNQPQHF. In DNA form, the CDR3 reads TGTGCCAGTAGAACCGGACAGGCTAATAGCAATCAGCCCCAGCATTTT.

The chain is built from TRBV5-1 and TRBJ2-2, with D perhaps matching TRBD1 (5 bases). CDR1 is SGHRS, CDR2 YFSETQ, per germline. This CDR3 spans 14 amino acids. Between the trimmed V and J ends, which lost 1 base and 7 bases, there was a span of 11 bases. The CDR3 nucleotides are TGCGCCAGCAGCTTGAGATTGCAGGGCGGGGAGCTGTTTTTT. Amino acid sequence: CASSLRLQGGELFF. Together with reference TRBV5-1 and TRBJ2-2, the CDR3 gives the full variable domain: KAGVTQTPRYLIKTRGQQVTLSCSPISGHRSVSWYQQTPGQGLQFLFEYFSETQRNKGNFPGRFSGRQFSNSRSEMNVSTLELGDSALYLCASSLRLQGGELFFGEGSRLTVL.

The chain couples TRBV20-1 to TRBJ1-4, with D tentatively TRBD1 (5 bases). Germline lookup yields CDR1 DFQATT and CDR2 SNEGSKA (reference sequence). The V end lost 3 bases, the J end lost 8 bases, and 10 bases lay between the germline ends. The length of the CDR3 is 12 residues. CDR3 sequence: CSASRGEEKLFF. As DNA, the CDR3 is TGCAGTGCTAGTCGGGGGGAAGAAAAACTGTTTTTT.

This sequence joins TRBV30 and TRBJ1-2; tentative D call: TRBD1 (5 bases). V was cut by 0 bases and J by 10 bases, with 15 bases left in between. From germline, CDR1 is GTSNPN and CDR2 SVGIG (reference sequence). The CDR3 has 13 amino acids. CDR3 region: CAWSVNQGFVYTF. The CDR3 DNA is TGTGCCTGGAGTGTAAACCAGGGTTTTGTCTACACCTTC.

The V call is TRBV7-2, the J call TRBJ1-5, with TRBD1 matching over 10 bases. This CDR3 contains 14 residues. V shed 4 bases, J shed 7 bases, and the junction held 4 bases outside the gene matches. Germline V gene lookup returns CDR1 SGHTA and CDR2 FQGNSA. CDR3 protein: CASSSGQGKQPQHF. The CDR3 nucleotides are TGTGCCAGCAGCTCGGGACAGGGGAAGCAGCCCCAGCATTTT.

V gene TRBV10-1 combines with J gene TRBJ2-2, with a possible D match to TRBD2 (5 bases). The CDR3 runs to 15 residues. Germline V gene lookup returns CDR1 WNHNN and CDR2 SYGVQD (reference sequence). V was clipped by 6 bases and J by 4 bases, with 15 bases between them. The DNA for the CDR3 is TGCGCCAGCAGGAATAGCAGAGGAGGCACCGGGGAGCTGTTTTTT. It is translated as CASRNSRGGTGELFF.

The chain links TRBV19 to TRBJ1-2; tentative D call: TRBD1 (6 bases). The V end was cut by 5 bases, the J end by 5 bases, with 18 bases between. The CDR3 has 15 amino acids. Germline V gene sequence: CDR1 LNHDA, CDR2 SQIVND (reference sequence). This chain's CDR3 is CASSPQGSQRYGYTF. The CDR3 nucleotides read TGTGCCAGTAGTCCTCAGGGGTCTCAACGGTATGGCTACACCTTC.

CDR3: CASSERQGGSQPQHF. CDR3 in DNA: TGCGCCAGCAGTGAGAGACAGGGCGGAAGTCAGCCCCAGCATTTT. The chain employs TRBV10-2 and TRBJ1-5; 7 nucleotides align to TRBD1. This CDR3 comprises 15 residues. V lost 2 bases to trimming and J lost 6 bases; unmatched junction nucleotides: 7. The germline V gene has CDR1 WSHSY and CDR2 SAAADI.

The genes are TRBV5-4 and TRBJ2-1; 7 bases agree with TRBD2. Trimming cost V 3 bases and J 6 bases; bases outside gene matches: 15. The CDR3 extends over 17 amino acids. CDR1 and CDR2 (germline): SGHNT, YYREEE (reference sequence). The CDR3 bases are TGTGCCAGCAGCTCCGGTAATCTAGCGGCGGGGAGCAATGAGCAGTTCTTC. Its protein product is CASSSGNLAAGSNEQFF.

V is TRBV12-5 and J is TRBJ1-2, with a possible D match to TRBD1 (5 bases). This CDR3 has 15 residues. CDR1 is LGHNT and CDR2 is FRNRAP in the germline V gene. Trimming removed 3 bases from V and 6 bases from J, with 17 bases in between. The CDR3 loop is CASGFPQEWSDGYTF. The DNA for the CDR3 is TGTGCTAGTGGTTTCCCACAGGAGTGGTCGGATGGCTACACCTTC. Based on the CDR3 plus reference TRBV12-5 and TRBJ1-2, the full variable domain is DARVTQTPRHKVTEMGQEVTMRCQPILGHNTVFWYRQTMMQGLELLAYFRNRAPLDDSGMPKDRFSAEMPDATLATLKIQPSEPRDSAVYFCASGFPQEWSDGYTFGSGTRLTVV.

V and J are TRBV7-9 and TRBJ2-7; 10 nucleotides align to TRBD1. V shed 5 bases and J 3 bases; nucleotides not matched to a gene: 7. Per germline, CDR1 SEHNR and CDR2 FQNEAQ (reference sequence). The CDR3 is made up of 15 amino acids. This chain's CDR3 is CASSTLGTGDYEQYF. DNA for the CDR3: TGTGCCAGCAGCACCCTGGGGACAGGGGACTACGAGCAGTACTTC.

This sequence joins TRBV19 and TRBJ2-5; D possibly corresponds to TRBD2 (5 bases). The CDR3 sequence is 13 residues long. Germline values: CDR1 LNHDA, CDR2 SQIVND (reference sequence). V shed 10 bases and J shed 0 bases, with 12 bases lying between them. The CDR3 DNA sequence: TGTGCCACCCGATGGCGGGACCAAGAGACCCAGTACTTC. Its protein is CATRWRDQETQYF.

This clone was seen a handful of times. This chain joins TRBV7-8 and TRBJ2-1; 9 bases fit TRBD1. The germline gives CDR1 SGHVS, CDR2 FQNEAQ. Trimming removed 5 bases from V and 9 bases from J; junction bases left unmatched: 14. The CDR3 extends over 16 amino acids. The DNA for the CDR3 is TGTGCCAGCAGCCCTCCTTTTAGGACAGGGGATGGTGAGCAGTTCTTC. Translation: CASSPPFRTGDGEQFF.

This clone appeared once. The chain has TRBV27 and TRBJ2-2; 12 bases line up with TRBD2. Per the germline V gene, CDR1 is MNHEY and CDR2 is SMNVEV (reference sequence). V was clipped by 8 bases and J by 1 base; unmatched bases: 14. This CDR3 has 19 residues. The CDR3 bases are TGTGCCAGCCGAGTTTACAAAGGACTAGCGGGACGGAACACCGGGGAGCTGTTTTTT. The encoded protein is CASRVYKGLAGRNTGELFF.

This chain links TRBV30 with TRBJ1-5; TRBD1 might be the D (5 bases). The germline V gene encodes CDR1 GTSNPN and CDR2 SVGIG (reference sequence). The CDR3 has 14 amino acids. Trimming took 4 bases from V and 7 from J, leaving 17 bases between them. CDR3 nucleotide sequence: TGTGCCTGGACCCCGGGGGTGCTCGGACAGCCCCAGCATTTT. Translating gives CAWTPGVLGQPQHF.

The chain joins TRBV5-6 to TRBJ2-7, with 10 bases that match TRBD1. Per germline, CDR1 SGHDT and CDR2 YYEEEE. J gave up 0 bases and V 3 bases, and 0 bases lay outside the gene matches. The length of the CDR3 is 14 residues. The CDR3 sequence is CASSWTGGSYEQYF. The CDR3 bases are TGTGCCAGCAGCTGGACAGGGGGCTCCTACGAGCAGTACTTC.

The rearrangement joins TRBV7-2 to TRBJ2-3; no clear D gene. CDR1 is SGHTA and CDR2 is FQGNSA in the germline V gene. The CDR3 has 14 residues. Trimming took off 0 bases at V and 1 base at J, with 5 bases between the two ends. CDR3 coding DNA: TGTGCCAGCAGCTTAGCCAGGCGCACAGATACGCAGTATTTT. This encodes CASSLARRTDTQYF. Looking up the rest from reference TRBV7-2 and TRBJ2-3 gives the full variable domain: GAGVSQSPSNKVTEKGKDVELRCDPISGHTALYWYRQSLGQGLEFLIYFQGNSAPDKSGLPSDRFSAERTGGSVSTLTIQRTQQEDSAVYLCASSLARRTDTQYFGPGTRLTVL.

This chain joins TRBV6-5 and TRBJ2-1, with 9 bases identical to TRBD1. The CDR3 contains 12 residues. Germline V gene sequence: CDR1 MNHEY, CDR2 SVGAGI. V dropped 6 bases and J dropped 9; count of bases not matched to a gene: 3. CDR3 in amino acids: CASSTDRGEQFF. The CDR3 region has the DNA TGTGCCAGCAGCACGGACAGGGGTGAGCAGTTCTTC.

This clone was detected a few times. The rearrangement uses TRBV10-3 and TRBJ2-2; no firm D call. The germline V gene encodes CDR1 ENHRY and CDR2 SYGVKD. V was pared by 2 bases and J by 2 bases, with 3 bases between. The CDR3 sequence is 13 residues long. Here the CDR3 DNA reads TGTGCCATCAGTGAGCTAAACACCGGGGAGCTGTTTTTT. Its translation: CAISELNTGELFF.

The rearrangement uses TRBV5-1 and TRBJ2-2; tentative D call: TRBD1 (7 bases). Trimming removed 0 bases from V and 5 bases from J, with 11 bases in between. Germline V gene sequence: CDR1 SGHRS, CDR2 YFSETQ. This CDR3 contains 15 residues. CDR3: CASSLGQGGTGELFF. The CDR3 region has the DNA TGCGCCAGCAGCTTGGGACAGGGAGGTACCGGGGAGCTGTTTTTT.

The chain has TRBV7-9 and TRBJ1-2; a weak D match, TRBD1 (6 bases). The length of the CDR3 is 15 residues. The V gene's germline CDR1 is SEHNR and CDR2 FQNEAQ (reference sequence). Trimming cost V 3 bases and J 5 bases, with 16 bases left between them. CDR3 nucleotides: TGTGCCAGCAGCTTGGGGGCGGGGGCTTCATATGGCTACACCTTC. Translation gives CASSLGAGASYGYTF.

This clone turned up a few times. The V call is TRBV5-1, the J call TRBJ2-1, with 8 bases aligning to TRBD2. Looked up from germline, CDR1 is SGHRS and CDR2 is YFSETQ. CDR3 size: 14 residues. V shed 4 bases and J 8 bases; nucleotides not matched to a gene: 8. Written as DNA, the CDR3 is TGCGCCAGCAGCCAGTCACTGACTAGCGATGAGCAGTTCTTC. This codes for CASSQSLTSDEQFF.

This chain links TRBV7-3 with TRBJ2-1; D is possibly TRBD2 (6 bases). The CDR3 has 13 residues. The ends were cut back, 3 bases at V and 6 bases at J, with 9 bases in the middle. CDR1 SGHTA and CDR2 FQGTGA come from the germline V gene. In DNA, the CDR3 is TGTGCCAGCAGCTTTTCCGGGGGCAATGAGCAGTTCTTC. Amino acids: CASSFSGGNEQFF. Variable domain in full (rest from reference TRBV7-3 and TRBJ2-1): GAGVSQTPSNKVTEKGKYVELRCDPISGHTALYWYRQSLGQGPEFLIYFQGTGAADDSGLPNDRFFAVRPEGSVSTLKIQRTERGDSAVYLCASSFSGGNEQFFGPGTRLTVL.

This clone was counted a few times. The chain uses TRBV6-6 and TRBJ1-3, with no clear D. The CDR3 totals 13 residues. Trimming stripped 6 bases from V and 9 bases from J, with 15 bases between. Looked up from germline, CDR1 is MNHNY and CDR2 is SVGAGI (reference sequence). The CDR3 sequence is CASSQSEQTTIYF. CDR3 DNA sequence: TGTGCCAGCAGCCAATCCGAGCAAACCACCATATATTTT.